These 13 T cell receptor beta chains were all obtained from the same sample, sequenced in a study of radiation and T cells in renal cell carcinoma. Measured with immunoSEQ multiplex PCR; TCRdb has only the in-frame clones, and not every one. Of approximately 65,000 clones in the sample, roughly 80% were seen once. Sample time point: blood 4 weeks post-SBRT, at nephrectomy. Treatment in this sample: 15 Gy SBRT to primary tumor, nephrectomy 4 weeks later. Sequenced material: blood, taken from a patient whose treatment included radiotherapy and nephrectomy. Source of these receptors: a man aged 55 to 70 with renal cell carcinoma.

This clone has only one observation. This chain links TRBV6-6 with TRBJ1-6, with D perhaps TRBD1 (5 bases). The V and J ends lost 6 bases and 9 bases respectively, with 9 bases between them. From germline, CDR1 is MNHNY and CDR2 SVGAGI (reference sequence). The CDR3 totals 12 residues. This CDR3 is CASRLQGSPLHF. CDR3 coding DNA: TGTGCCAGCAGACTCCAGGGTTCACCCCTCCACTTT.

This clone showed up just a few times. This chain uses TRBV6-5 with TRBJ1-1, with D unresolved. Deletions cut 4 bases from V and 10 bases from J, with 13 bases between. This CDR3 is built from 12 residues. Germline lookup yields CDR1 MNHEY and CDR2 SVGAGI. The CDR3 protein is CASSFSAGRAFF. In nucleotides, the CDR3 is TGTGCCAGCAGTTTTAGTGCCGGGAGAGCTTTCTTT.

J is TRBJ2-2 and V is TRBV5-8; no reliable D call. The germline V gene encodes CDR1 SGHTS and CDR2 YDEGEE. The V end was cut by 4 bases, the J end by 0 bases, with 13 bases between. The CDR3 has 16 amino acids. This chain's CDR3 is CASSVQEFANTGELFF. DNA for the CDR3: TGTGCCAGCAGCGTCCAAGAATTCGCGAACACCGGGGAGCTGTTTTTT.

The J gene is TRBJ2-1, the V gene TRBV6-1; possibly TRBD1 for D (6 bases). V was cut by 4 bases and J by 1 base, with 23 bases left in between. The CDR3 totals 19 residues. Germline CDR1 MNHNS, CDR2 SASEGT. The CDR3 spells CASSGGQTTGLRSYNEQFF. The CDR3 region has the DNA TGTGCCAGCAGTGGCGGACAGACTACCGGGCTGCGGTCCTACAATGAGCAGTTCTTC.

This rearrangement joins TRBV7-2 to TRBJ1-6; TRBD1 matches 7 bases. The junction had 6 bases not matched to a gene; V was cut back by 1 base and J by 9 bases. In germline, CDR1 is SGHTA, CDR2 FQGNSA. The CDR3 totals 15 residues. The CDR3 DNA reads as TGTGCCAGCAGCTTAGGGCCAGGGGGGACTTCACCCCTCCACTTT. As protein: CASSLGPGGTSPLHF.

This clone was observed a handful of times. The chain couples TRBV20-1 to TRBJ1-1; D unresolved. Trimming took 3 bases from V and 1 from J, leaving 3 bases between them. There are 11 residues in the CDR3. The germline CDR1 and CDR2 sequences are DFQATT and SNEGSKA (reference sequence). CDR3: CSASANTEAFF. CDR3 bases: TGCAGTGCTAGCGCGAACACTGAAGCTTTCTTT.

This sequence joins TRBV2 and TRBJ2-5, with TRBD1 identical over 7 bases. Germline V gene lookup returns CDR1 SNHLY and CDR2 FYNNEI. Trimming removed 6 bases from V and 2 bases from J; junction bases left unmatched: 3. This CDR3 is built from 13 residues. This CDR3 reads CASRGTVQETQYF. CDR3 nucleotides: TGTGCCAGCAGGGGGACAGTACAAGAGACCCAGTACTTC.

This clone has just a few counts. V gene TRBV6-1 combines with J gene TRBJ1-2, with no clear D. V lost 2 bases to trimming and J lost 5 bases, with 9 bases between them. The CDR3 length is 13 residues. The germline V gene encodes CDR1 MNHNS and CDR2 SASEGT. The CDR3 DNA follows: TGTGCCAGCAGTGAAATGGCAGAGTATGGCTACACCTTC. Its translation is CASSEMAEYGYTF.

This chain uses TRBV19 with TRBJ2-5, with 16 bases lining up with TRBD2. Trimming removed 6 bases from V and 7 bases from J; junction bases left unmatched: 5. CDR1 and CDR2 (germline): LNHDA, SQIVND (reference sequence). This CDR3 is 15 amino acids long. CDR3 in amino acids: CASRLGTSGRGTQYF. The CDR3 coding sequence is TGTGCCAGTAGGCTCGGGACTAGCGGGAGGGGGACCCAGTACTTC.

This clone appeared once. The J gene is TRBJ2-1, the V gene TRBV5-1; 7 bases fit TRBD2. Germline V gene data show CDR1 as SGHRS and CDR2 as YFSETQ. Trimming took 0 bases from V and 7 from J; bases not matched to a gene: 4. There are 14 residues in the CDR3. CDR3 residues: CASSLEVGGNEQFF. CDR3 nucleotide sequence: TGCGCCAGCAGCTTGGAAGTGGGAGGGAATGAGCAGTTCTTC.

This clone was seen more than once but under ten times. This chain connects TRBV5-1 to TRBJ2-5, with TRBD2 matching 8 bases. With V trimmed by 5 bases and J by 1 base, 7 bases remained unmatched. CDR3 length: 15 residues. Germline assignment: CDR1 SGHRS and CDR2 YFSETQ. CDR3 residues: CASSISGKIQETQYF. The CDR3 nucleotides are TGCGCCAGCAGTATTAGCGGGAAGATCCAAGAGACCCAGTACTTC. Filled out from reference TRBV5-1 and TRBJ2-5, the complete variable domain reads KAGVTQTPRYLIKTRGQQVTLSCSPISGHRSVSWYQQTPGQGLQFLFEYFSETQRNKGNFPGRFSGRQFSNSRSEMNVSTLELGDSALYLCASSISGKIQETQYFGPGTRLLVL.

V is TRBV5-1 and J is TRBJ2-3, with 7 bases lining up with TRBD2. V shed 7 bases, J shed 0 bases, and the junction held 5 bases outside the gene matches. Germline V gene data show CDR1 as SGHRS and CDR2 as YFSETQ. The CDR3 covers 14 residues. CDR3 loop: CASRPGGSTDTQYF. As DNA, the CDR3 is TGCGCCAGCCGCCCCGGGGGGAGCACAGATACGCAGTATTTT.

The chain employs TRBV7-3 and TRBJ2-1; D assignment may be TRBD1 or TRBD2 (5 bases each). Per the germline V gene, CDR1 is SGHTA and CDR2 is FQGTGA. The length of the CDR3 is 16 residues. V lost 4 bases and J lost 7, with 20 bases in between. As DNA, the CDR3 is TGTGCCAGCAGCTCCCACGTGGGGCGGACTTATAATGAGCAGTTCTTC. Translated: CASSSHVGRTYNEQFF.